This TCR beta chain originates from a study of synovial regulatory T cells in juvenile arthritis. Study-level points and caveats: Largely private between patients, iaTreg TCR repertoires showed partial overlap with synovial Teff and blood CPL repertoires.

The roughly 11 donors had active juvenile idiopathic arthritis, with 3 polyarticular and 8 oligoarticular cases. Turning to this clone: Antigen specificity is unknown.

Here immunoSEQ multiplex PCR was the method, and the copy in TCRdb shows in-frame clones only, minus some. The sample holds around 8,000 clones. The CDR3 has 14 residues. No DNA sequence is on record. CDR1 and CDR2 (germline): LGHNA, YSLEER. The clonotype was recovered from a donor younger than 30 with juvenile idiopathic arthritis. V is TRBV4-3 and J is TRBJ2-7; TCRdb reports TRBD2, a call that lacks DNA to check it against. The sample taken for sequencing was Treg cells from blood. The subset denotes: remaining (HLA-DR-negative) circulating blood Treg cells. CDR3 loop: CASSPRRSSYEQYF.